A single T cell receptor (beta chain) is shown here with its context. It lacks a known antigen. No qualities accompany the bases; no much larger clone lies one base away. The data belong to a study of blood T cell repertoires in COVID-19 (dated by TCRdb to about 2020). Looking at the study overall: Samples covering the acute and convalescent phases of COVID-19 were provided by collaborators in the United States, Italy and Spain. The prospective study material was composed of cDNA or gDNA derived from T cells, B-cell-depleted T cells, or PBMCs. The dataset comprised deeply sampled blood TCRbeta repertoires from subjects exposed to, actively infected with, or recovered from COVID-19. A freely available public database, intended as a resource for researchers studying the immune response to SARS-CoV-2, is where the repertoires were released. The samples were drawn from two sources: the first 160 participants of the ongoing ImmuneRACE study, and approximately 1,300 subjects contributed by 6 global collaborators. A de-identified subject ID, COVID-19 status, age in years and sex were almost always included in the sample metadata. Where HLA class I and class II types were available, the types were taken from metadata supplied by the sample provider, not from assay-based typing. Overall study results and their limits: How much clinical and demographic metadata was included differed by source and by participant, and the metadata was provided uncurated.

The collaborating institutions used their own protocols to collect whole blood in K2EDTA tubes. For TCRbeta analysis, collaborators shipped samples as frozen whole blood, isolated PBMCs, or DNA extracted from either of those sample types. TCRbeta CDR3 regions were amplified from genomic DNA by means of the immunoSEQ Assay, a bias-controlled multiplex PCR. In the paper's pipeline: The number of nucleated cells in each sample was estimated by amplification of reference gene primers within the assay. Sequence reads were collapsed and filtered to measure the absolute abundance of every unique TCRbeta CDR3 rearrangement. For each sample, productive Simpson clonality was calculated as the square root of Simpson's diversity index across productive rearrangements. TCRdb obtained this table from immuneACCESS and retained in-frame rearrangements with V and J assigned. These tables miss some clones; where compared with another copy, unresolved V genes account for less than half of the shortfall, and the remainder is unexplained. V and J calls and clone size are as listed in that table; D and trimming were resolved from the DNA. The sample records over 200,000 clones, around 83% of which are singletons. Roughly 5.7% of the sample lies in the top ten.

Reading from cysteine to phenylalanine, the CDR3 counts 13 amino acids. The only DNA kept is the CDR3, 39 bases in frame from the first base. Based on the germline V gene, the CDR1 and CDR2 sequences are SQVTM and ANQGSEA. Between the V and J ends, shortened by 4 bases and 3 bases respectively, the junction contains 12 bases. The V and J segments used are TRBV29-1 and TRBJ2-5; the D gene cannot be named for sure. Material: peripheral blood. This clonotype was sampled from an elderly man with acute or convalescent COVID-19. The CDR3 protein sequence reads: CSVGALGKETQYF. The nucleotide sequence reads TGCAGCGTTGGGGCTCTTGGTAAAGAGACCCAGTACTTC.